These 21 T cell receptor beta chains were sequenced from one sample in a study of T cells after posttransplantation cyclophosphamide. Data came from immunoSEQ multiplex PCR; TCRdb stores just in-frame clones and leaves some out. The sample has about 9,900 clones, approximately 88% seen once. Controls had myeloablative marrow grafts with methotrexate and calcineurin inhibitor, sampled at 1 year. The specimen was PBMCs, collected after an allogeneic stem cell transplant with a calcineurin inhibitor and methotrexate. The origin of the receptors is a male patient between 25 and 40 years old who received an allogeneic stem cell transplant from an unrelated donor, was CMV-positive, and had no GVHD. Some T cells may have come from the graft donor.

This chain connects TRBV19 to TRBJ2-2; 13 nucleotides agree with TRBD2. The V segment lost 6 bases and the J segment 7 bases; nucleotides outside the gene matches: 11. Germline V lookup: CDR1 LNHDA, CDR2 SQIVND (reference sequence). The CDR3 is made up of 17 amino acids. As DNA, the CDR3 is TGTGCCAGTAGCGTCGGACTAGCGGGAGTTTTTGGCGGGGAGCTGTTTTTT. This sequence encodes CASSVGLAGVFGGELFF.

The V gene is TRBV18, the J gene TRBJ1-1; TRBD1 matches at 7 bases. The junction had 4 bases not matched to a gene; V was cut back by 3 bases and J by 9 bases. The length of the CDR3 is 12 residues. Germline V CDR1 and CDR2: KGHSH, LQKENI. This chain's CDR3 is CASSPQTGKAFF. The CDR3 DNA follows: TGTGCCAGCTCACCGCAGACAGGGAAAGCTTTCTTT.

This chain links TRBV4-2 with TRBJ1-5; 9 bases fit TRBD1. Trimming removed 0 bases from V and 7 bases from J; junction bases left unmatched: 4. The CDR3 has 15 residues. Germline CDR1 reads LGHNA; CDR2 reads YNFKEQ. The CDR3 here is CASSQEMTGGQPQHF. The CDR3 nucleotides read TGTGCCAGCAGCCAAGAGATGACAGGGGGACAGCCCCAGCATTTT.

The gene calls are TRBV14 and TRBJ2-3, with 9 bases identical to TRBD1. J lost 5 bases, V lost 1 base, and 7 bases had no gene match. There are 16 residues in the CDR3. Germline values: CDR1 SGHDN, CDR2 FVKESK. CDR3 sequence (DNA): TGTGCCAGCAGCCAAGTGGGACAGGGCCGGAGAGATACGCAGTATTTT. It yields the protein CASSQVGQGRRDTQYF.

This clone occurred once. The chain employs TRBV4-2 and TRBJ2-7; D is possibly TRBD2 (6 bases). The germline gives CDR1 LGHNA, CDR2 YNFKEQ. The CDR3 loop spans 15 amino acids. Deletions cut 0 bases from V and 3 bases from J, with 12 bases between. CDR3 DNA sequence: TGTGCCAGCAGCCAAGATACTGGAGGGTACTACGAGCAGTACTTC. Translated: CASSQDTGGYYEQYF.

The chain has TRBV6-1 and TRBJ2-7; maybe TRBD1 (5 bases). The CDR3 extends over 14 amino acids. The germline V gene encodes CDR1 MNHNS and CDR2 SASEGT. V lost 4 bases to trimming and J lost 7 bases, with 17 bases between them. CDR3: CASSGFARAEEQYV. The CDR3 DNA reads TGTGCCAGCAGTGGCTTCGCCAGGGCGGAAGAGCAGTACGTC.

Notes on this clone: No conserved phenylalanine or tryptophan is present at the end of the CDR3, so a read error is the likely explanation. CDR3 bases: TGCGCCAGCAGGCATATAGCGGGAGAGAGGACAGATACGCAGTATTCT. Its protein is CASRHIAGERTDTQYS. The chain joins TRBV4-1 to TRBJ2-3; TRBD2 matches 9 bases. The germline CDR1 and CDR2 sequences are MGHRA and YSYEKL. This CDR3 is 16 amino acids long. V shed 6 bases, J shed 3 bases, and the junction held 10 bases outside the gene matches.

This clone was observed once. The J gene is TRBJ2-2, the V gene TRBV4-3; D not resolved. Germline V gene lookup returns CDR1 LGHNA and CDR2 YSLEER. CDR3 length: 15 residues. V was pared by 1 base and J by 4 bases, with 10 bases between. The CDR3 DNA reads as TGCGCCAGCAGCCAAGTTATAAGAGGCACCGGGGAGCTGTTTTTT. Its translation is CASSQVIRGTGELFF.

J is TRBJ2-3 and V is TRBV10-3; 9 nucleotides agree with TRBD1. The CDR3 extends over 13 amino acids. CDR1 is ENHRY, CDR2 SYGVKD, per germline. The CDR3, as DNA: TGTGCTTCCGGGACAGGGTCCACAGATACGCAGTATTTT. Amino acids: CASGTGSTDTQYF.

J is TRBJ2-3 and V is TRBV5-1, with 9 bases lining up with TRBD2. The CDR3 is 14 residues long. Germline trimming cut 3 bases from V and 1 base from J; bases unmatched to any gene: 0. Germline V CDR1 and CDR2: SGHRS, YFSETQ. CDR3 bases: TGCGCCAGCAGCTCTAGCGGGGGCACAGATACGCAGTATTTT. It codes for CASSSSGGTDTQYF. Variable domain in full (rest from reference TRBV5-1 and TRBJ2-3): KAGVTQTPRYLIKTRGQQVTLSCSPISGHRSVSWYQQTPGQGLQFLFEYFSETQRNKGNFPGRFSGRQFSNSRSEMNVSTLELGDSALYLCASSSSGGTDTQYFGPGTRLTVL.

The rearrangement uses TRBV4-3 and TRBJ1-6; a weak D match, TRBD1 (5 bases). This CDR3 comprises 15 residues. V was clipped by 4 bases and J by 6 bases, with 13 bases between them. Germline lookup yields CDR1 LGHNA and CDR2 YSLEER. CDR3 region: CASSPGGWGNSPLHF. CDR3 sequence (DNA): TGCGCCAGCAGCCCCGGGGGGTGGGGTAATTCACCCCTCCACTTT.

This chain uses TRBV12-5 with TRBJ2-7; a weak D match, TRBD2 (7 bases). Per germline, CDR1 LGHNT and CDR2 FRNRAP. V was shortened by 0 bases and J by 2 bases, with 11 bases between the two germline ends. This CDR3 contains 15 residues. The CDR3 region is CASGLVGGVAYEQYF. The DNA of the CDR3 is TGTGCTAGTGGTTTGGTAGGGGGGGTAGCCTACGAGCAGTACTTC.

The chain employs TRBV6-6 and TRBJ2-3, with 8 bases that match TRBD2. Per the germline V gene, CDR1 is MNHNY and CDR2 is SVGAGI (reference sequence). The CDR3 has 12 residues. V was pared by 6 bases and J by 10 bases, with 6 bases of the junction left unmatched. The DNA of the CDR3 is TGTGCCAGCAGCACCTGGCGGGAGGCGCAGTATTTT. Translated: CASSTWREAQYF.

The rearrangement uses TRBV9 and TRBJ2-2; 7 bases agree with TRBD1. V lost 4 bases, J lost 4 bases, and 10 bases stayed unmatched. This CDR3 has 16 residues. From germline, CDR1 is SGDLS and CDR2 YYNGEE. The CDR3 here is CASSPRGRAGTGELFF. The CDR3 DNA sequence: TGTGCCAGCAGCCCTAGGGGGCGGGCCGGCACCGGGGAGCTGTTTTTT.

The chain couples TRBV7-8 to TRBJ2-2; D not certain. Trimming removed 2 bases from V and 1 base from J, with 11 bases in between. CDR1 SGHVS and CDR2 FQNEAQ come from the germline V gene. The CDR3 extends over 16 amino acids. CDR3 sequence: CASSLLMSLNTGELFF. In DNA form, the CDR3 reads TGTGCCAGCAGCTTATTAATGAGTTTGAACACCGGGGAGCTGTTTTTT.

V is TRBV6-5 and J is TRBJ2-1; 7 bases agree with TRBD2. The J segment lost 0 bases and the V segment lost 0 bases, leaving 2 bases of the junction unmatched. Germline CDR1 reads MNHEY; CDR2 reads SVGAGI. CDR3 length equals 16 residues. CDR3 DNA sequence: TGTGCCAGCAGTTACTCCGGGGGGTCCTCCTACAATGAGCAGTTCTTC. Translating gives CASSYSGGSSYNEQFF.

This clone was seen only once. The rearrangement uses TRBV27 and TRBJ1-5, with TRBD1 as a possible D gene (5 bases). The CDR3 sequence is 14 residues long. Per germline, CDR1 MNHEY and CDR2 SMNVEV (reference sequence). The V end was cut by 3 bases, the J end by 4 bases, with 10 bases between. CDR3 amino acids: CASSLGTFNQPQHF. The CDR3 DNA sequence: TGTGCCAGCAGTTTGGGGACTTTTAATCAGCCCCAGCATTTT.

The chain combines TRBV4-2 with TRBJ2-3; perhaps TRBD2 as D (5 bases). V lost 0 bases to trimming and J lost 0 bases, with 10 bases between them. This CDR3 comprises 16 residues. Per germline, CDR1 LGHNA and CDR2 YNFKEQ. For the CDR3, the DNA is TGTGCCAGCAGCCAAGATCCCCGGACTAGCACAGATACGCAGTATTTT. Its protein product is CASSQDPRTSTDTQYF.

The rearrangement links TRBV1 to TRBJ2-7; TRBD1 is the table's D call and was not checked against the DNA. TRBV1 is annotated as a pseudogene. The CDR3 is made up of 16 amino acids. The DNA for the CDR3 is TGCACCAGCAGGCCGGGACAGGGGGGGTTGGCGTACGAGCAGTACTTC. It translates to CTSRPGQGGLAYEQYF.

The rearrangement joins TRBV7-2 to TRBJ2-7, with D perhaps TRBD1 (6 bases). The CDR3 covers 14 residues. V was shortened by 2 bases and J by 3 bases, with 11 bases between the two germline ends. The V gene's germline CDR1 is SGHTA and CDR2 FQGNSA. The CDR3 region has the DNA TGTGCCAGCAGCTTAACCAGGGGAAACTACGAGCAGTACGTC. It specifies CASSLTRGNYEQYV.

The CDR3 DNA reads as TGTGCCAGCAGTGAACAGGACTATGGCTACACCTTC. Encoded protein: CASSEQDYGYTF. The V gene is TRBV2, the J gene TRBJ1-2; D gene ambiguous. Germline CDR1 reads SNHLY; CDR2 reads FYNNEI. The CDR3 sequence is 12 residues long. V was pared by 2 bases and J by 3 bases, with 4 bases between.